These 14 T cell receptor beta chains originate from one sample sequenced in a study of T cells in Graves' hyperthyroidism and ophthalmopathy. It was RNA transcripts that yielded the amplified TCR beta CDR3 regions. A first-round RT-PCR of the TCR CDR3 used the HTBI primer set. A single record per CDR3 protein comes from TCRdb applying MiXCR to the multiplex PCR reads. The sample contains hundreds of thousands of distinct CDR3 sequences, less than 25% of which appear only once. Specimen: blood. Receptors were obtained from a man aged 25 to 40 with Graves' ophthalmopathy.

The chain combines TRBV27 with TRBJ2-7, with D possibly matching TRBD2 (6 bases). V gave up 6 bases and J gave up 0 bases, with 12 bases separating them. This CDR3 comprises 14 residues. Germline V gene lookup returns CDR1 MNHEY and CDR2 SMNVEV (reference sequence). CDR3 region: CASRVAEYSYEQYF. Here the CDR3 DNA reads TGTGCCAGCAGAGTAGCGGAGTACTCCTACGAGCAGTACTTC.

This clonotype was found many times. J is TRBJ2-3 and V is TRBV11-2; D unclear. Germline-derived CDR1 and CDR2 are SGHAT and FQNNGV. The ends were cut back, 5 bases at V and 1 base at J, with 13 bases in the middle. The CDR3 sequence is 15 residues long. The CDR3 nucleotides read TGTGCCAGCAGCCCCATCTATGTCGGCACAGATACGCAGTATTTT. Its protein product is CASSPIYVGTDTQYF.

J is TRBJ2-4 and V is TRBV10-3; 9 bases line up with TRBD2. The CDR3 is 14 amino acids. The germline CDR1 and CDR2 sequences are ENHRY and SYGVKD. The ends lost 4 bases at V and 8 bases at J; junction bases unmatched: 6. In nucleotides, the CDR3 is TGTGCCATCAGTGGTTTAGCGGGAGACGACATTCAGTACTTC. Its translation is CAISGLAGDDIQYF.

This clonotype appeared once. The gene calls are TRBV2 and TRBJ1-2; possible D gene TRBD1, 6 bases. The germline V gene has CDR1 SNHLY and CDR2 FYNNEI. The CDR3 covers 15 residues. Trimming removed 2 bases from V and 7 bases from J, with 17 bases in between. The CDR3 nucleotides read TGTGCCAGCAGTGAATCTAGGACAGTAAATAGTGGCTACACCTTC. Translation gives CASSESRTVNSGYTF.

The gene calls are TRBV4-2 and TRBJ1-6; 9 bases are shared with TRBD1. CDR3 length: 16 amino acids. CDR1 and CDR2 from the germline V gene are LGHNA and YNFKEQ. V lost 0 bases and J lost 9; bases outside the gene matches: 6. CDR3 amino acids: CASSQDRGQGVSPLHF. The CDR3 DNA reads TGTGCCAGCAGCCAAGATAGGGGACAGGGAGTTTCACCCCTCCACTTT.

This clonotype came up a few times. CDR3 region: CASMEREEKTQYF. The CDR3 nucleotides are TGCGCCAGCATGGAGCGGGAGGAAAAGACCCAGTACTTC. The rearrangement joins TRBV5-1 to TRBJ2-5, with 9 bases that match TRBD2. The CDR3 runs 13 residues. The V segment lost 6 bases and the J segment 6 bases; nucleotides outside the gene matches: 6. Germline CDR1 is SGHRS and CDR2 is YFSETQ.

This clonotype was picked up a small number of times. The chain links TRBV6-5 to TRBJ1-1, with a possible D match to TRBD1 (6 bases). Germline V CDR1 and CDR2: MNHEY, SVGAGI. V lost 2 bases to trimming and J lost 0 bases, with 13 bases between them. There are 16 residues in the CDR3. The CDR3 region has the DNA TGTGCCAGCAGTTACCGGGAGGGGACACTGAACACTGAAGCTTTCTTT. This translates into CASSYREGTLNTEAFF.

In its sample, this clonotype was seen a few times. The chain carries TRBV5-4 and TRBJ2-7, with 14 nucleotides matching TRBD2. Losses at the gene ends were 3 bases for V and 6 bases for J; bases not matched to a gene: 2. This CDR3 has 14 amino acids. CDR1 and CDR2 (germline): SGHNT, YYREEE (reference sequence). CDR3 protein: CASSSGLAGGEQYF. CDR3 DNA: TGTGCCAGCAGCTCCGGACTAGCGGGAGGCGAGCAGTACTTC.

This clonotype was observed a few times. The CDR3 nucleotides read TGTGCCACCAGCTTCGGGACTACCCACGAGCAGTACTTC. It codes for CATSFGTTHEQYF. The rearrangement links TRBV15 to TRBJ2-7, with 7 bases identical to TRBD2. V lost 5 bases, J lost 5 bases, and 6 bases stayed unmatched. Germline CDR1 LNHNV, CDR2 YYDKDF (reference sequence). The CDR3 runs 13 residues. The whole variable domain, remainder taken from reference TRBV15 and TRBJ2-7, is DAMVIQNPRYQVTQFGKPVTLSCSQTLNHNVMYWYQQKSSQAPKLLFHYYDKDFNNEADTPDNFQSRRPNTSFCFLDIRSPGLGDTAMYLCATSFGTTHEQYFGPGTRLTVT.

This clonotype was detected only a few times. The chain couples TRBV7-9 to TRBJ2-3, with TRBD2 matching 10 bases. The ends lost 1 base at V and 0 bases at J; junction bases unmatched: 4. The CDR3 consists of 17 residues. From germline, CDR1 is SEHNR and CDR2 FQNEAQ (reference sequence). The chain's CDR3 is CASSLVGLAESTDTQYF. The CDR3 region has the DNA TGTGCCAGCAGCTTAGTTGGACTAGCGGAGAGCACAGATACGCAGTATTTT.

The chain uses TRBV6-1 and TRBJ1-5; D remains unclear. Germline lookup yields CDR1 MNHNS and CDR2 SASEGT. Trimming removed 7 bases from V and 7 bases from J, with 5 bases in between. The CDR3 is 10 amino acids. This CDR3 reads CASTRQPQHF. The CDR3 nucleotides read TGTGCCAGCACTAGACAGCCCCAGCATTTT.

This chain joins TRBV10-3 and TRBJ1-5; the D gene is possibly TRBD1 (5 bases). Germline V lookup: CDR1 ENHRY, CDR2 SYGVKD. The CDR3 has 14 amino acids. The V gene lost 0 bases and the J gene lost 3 bases, with 6 bases spanning the gap. The CDR3 sequence: CAISESRDNQPQHF. Here the CDR3 DNA reads TGTGCCATCAGTGAGTCCAGGGACAATCAGCCCCAGCATTTT.

This clonotype showed up just a few times. The gene calls are TRBV20-1 and TRBJ1-4, with 7 positions matching TRBD1. Per germline, CDR1 DFQATT and CDR2 SNEGSKA (reference sequence). CDR3 length: 13 residues. Unmatched junction bases numbered 4, after V lost 4 bases and J lost 5 bases. The CDR3, as DNA: TGCAGTGCTAAGGGACAGATCAATGAAAAACTGTTTTTT. Its translation: CSAKGQINEKLFF.

This clonotype came up many times. This sequence joins TRBV7-2 and TRBJ1-5; D unclear. Germline V CDR1 and CDR2: SGHTA, FQGNSA. Trimming removed 3 bases at V and 0 bases at J, with 9 bases between. The CDR3 consists of 15 residues. The CDR3 DNA reads TGTGCCAGCAGCTTTACCAGTTATAGCAATCAGCCCCAGCATTTT. Its translation: CASSFTSYSNQPQHF.